The 10 T cell receptor beta chains in this list originate from one sample, sequenced in a study of lymphopenia after photon versus proton radiotherapy. Assay: immunoSEQ multiplex PCR; the TCRdb copy retains only in-frame clones and omits some. The data contain tens of thousands of clones, about 94% of them singletons. The sequencing here drew on peripheral blood, taken from a patient treated with photon-based radiotherapy. These receptors all come from a woman between 45 and 60 years old with cholangiocarcinoma.

This clone came up once. The V and J genes are TRBV7-8 and TRBJ2-2; 7 positions match TRBD1. V was pared by 5 bases and J by 5 bases, with 11 bases of the junction left unmatched. The V gene's germline CDR1 is SGHVS and CDR2 FQNEAQ. The CDR3 length is 16 residues. This CDR3 is CASSARDSWVTGELFF. The CDR3, as DNA: TGTGCCAGCAGCGCTAGGGACAGTTGGGTGACCGGGGAGCTGTTTTTT.

The gene calls are TRBV7-2 and TRBJ1-6; tentative D call: TRBD1 (5 bases). Germline V CDR1 and CDR2: SGHTA, FQGNSA. This CDR3 region has 16 residues. Trimming pared 5 bases from V and 5 bases from J, leaving 16 bases between. The DNA for the CDR3 is TGTGCCAGCAGCCAGAGATCTGGGACCGATAATTCACCCCTCCACTTT. Its translation: CASSQRSGTDNSPLHF.

The chain links TRBV9 to TRBJ1-1; D is undetermined. V gave up 4 bases and J gave up 1 base, with 26 bases separating them. Looked up from germline, CDR1 is SGDLS and CDR2 is YYNGEE. The CDR3 has 19 residues. The CDR3 coding sequence is TGTGCCAGCAGCCCAACATCCGCCGGGGTAGTAGGAGCGAACACTGAAGCTTTCTTT. Its translation: CASSPTSAGVVGANTEAFF.

Remarks on this clone: A read error may account for a junction end that differs from germline. V and J are TRBV19 and TRBJ2-6; TRBD1 matches 7 bases. CDR3 length: 13 residues. CDR1 is LNHDA, CDR2 SQIVND, per germline (reference sequence). CDR3 loop: CASSITGVNVLTF. CDR3 in DNA: TGTGCCAGTAGTATAACAGGGGTCAACGTCCTGACTTTC.

This chain joins TRBV7-9 and TRBJ1-1; no reliable D call. The CDR3 sequence is 12 residues long. Germline V lookup: CDR1 SEHNR, CDR2 FQNEAQ (reference sequence). Trimming shortened V by 5 bases and J by 6 bases, and 10 bases separated the two germline ends. CDR3 sequence: CASSVRSAEAFF. In nucleotides, the CDR3 is TGTGCCAGCAGCGTACGATCGGCTGAAGCTTTCTTT.

The chain uses TRBV6-5 and TRBJ1-2, with 7 bases lining up with TRBD1. This CDR3 spans 15 amino acids. Germline trimming cut 0 bases from V and 8 bases from J; bases unmatched to any gene: 9. CDR1 is MNHEY and CDR2 is SVGAGI in the germline V gene. CDR3 in amino acids: CASSYSRQGVLGYTF. The CDR3 DNA reads TGTGCCAGCAGTTACTCACGACAGGGAGTGTTAGGCTACACCTTC.

V usage is TRBV7-9 and J usage is TRBJ2-2; TRBD1 matches at 10 bases. Germline loops: CDR1 SEHNR, CDR2 FQNEAQ (reference sequence). V dropped 1 base and J dropped 7; count of bases not matched to a gene: 6. The CDR3 has 16 residues. The CDR3 reads CASSLVGQGEDGELFF. The CDR3 coding sequence is TGTGCCAGCAGCTTAGTTGGACAGGGGGAGGACGGGGAGCTGTTTTTT.

This chain links TRBV6-5 with TRBJ1-2, with D possibly matching TRBD1 (5 bases). Germline assignment: CDR1 MNHEY and CDR2 SVGAGI. The CDR3 sequence is 10 residues long. Trimming pared 5 bases from V and 12 bases from J, leaving 10 bases between. The CDR3 sequence: CASSLQAHTF. The CDR3 DNA sequence: TGTGCCAGCAGTCTACAGGCCCACACCTTC.

This chain connects TRBV5-1 to TRBJ1-1; 10 positions match TRBD1. Germline values: CDR1 SGHRS, CDR2 YFSETQ. Trimming took 2 bases from V and 3 from J; bases not matched to a gene: 4. CDR3 size: 15 residues. This chain's CDR3 is CASSFAGTGDTEAFF. The CDR3 nucleotides read TGCGCCAGCAGCTTCGCCGGGACAGGGGACACTGAAGCTTTCTTT.

The chain couples TRBV2 to TRBJ1-6, with unresolved D. Trimming took 7 bases from V and 5 from J, leaving 15 bases between them. Germline V gene lookup returns CDR1 SNHLY and CDR2 FYNNEI. CDR3 size: 15 residues. CDR3 in DNA: TGTGCCAGCACTTCCATATCCTCAGATAATTCACCCCTCCACTTT. Translation gives CASTSISSDNSPLHF.